This T cell receptor (beta chain) was sequenced during a study of shared clonotypes between healthy human individuals. Study-wide points: Around 5% was the fraction of naive CD4 clonotypes found shared across a few donors.

Only CD45RO-negative cells positively selected for CCR7 counted as naive CD8 cells, so terminally differentiated effector memory CD45RA+ cells were excluded. A remark on this clone: Its antigen is still unknown.

CDR1 is SEHNR, CDR2 FQNEAQ, per germline (reference sequence). The CDR3 contains 14 residues. Trimming shortened V by 1 base and J by 4 bases, and 10 bases separated the two germline ends. This table comes from immunoSEQ multiplex PCR, and its TCRdb copy is limited to in-frame clones, with some not included. Among about 2 million clones, about 94% were seen once, and the ten largest hold 0.9% to 1.3%. This chain joins TRBV7-9 and TRBJ1-2; D call uncertain. The sequenced sample was naive CD8+ T cells sorted from blood. The source is a man aged 18 to 29 in good health. CDR3 nucleotides: TGTGCCAGCAGCTTAGGACCGGTTGGCTATGGCTACACCTTC. It specifies CASSLGPVGYGYTF.